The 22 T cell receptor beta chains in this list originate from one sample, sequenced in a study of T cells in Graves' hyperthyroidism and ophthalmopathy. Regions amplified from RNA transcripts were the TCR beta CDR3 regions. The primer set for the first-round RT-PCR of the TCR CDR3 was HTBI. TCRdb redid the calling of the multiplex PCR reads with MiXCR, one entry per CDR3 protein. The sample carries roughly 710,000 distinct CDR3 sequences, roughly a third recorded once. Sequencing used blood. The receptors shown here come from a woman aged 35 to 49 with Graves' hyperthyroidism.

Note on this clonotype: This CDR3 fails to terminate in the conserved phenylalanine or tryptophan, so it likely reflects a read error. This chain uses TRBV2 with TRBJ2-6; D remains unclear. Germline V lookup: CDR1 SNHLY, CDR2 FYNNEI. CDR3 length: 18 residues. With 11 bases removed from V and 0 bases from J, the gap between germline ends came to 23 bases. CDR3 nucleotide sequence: TGTGCCTGGAGTGTAACGTGGGCGCTTCTCTCTGGGGCCAACGTCCTGACTTCC. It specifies CAWSVTWALLSGANVLTS.

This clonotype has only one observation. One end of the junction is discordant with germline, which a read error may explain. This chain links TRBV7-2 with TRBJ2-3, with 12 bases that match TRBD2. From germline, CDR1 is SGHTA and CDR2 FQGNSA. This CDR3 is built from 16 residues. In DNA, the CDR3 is TGTGCCAGCAGCTCTTGGACTAGCGGGGATCCGGATACGCGGTATTTT. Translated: CASSSWTSGDPDTRYF. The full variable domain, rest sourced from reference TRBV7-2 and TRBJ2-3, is GAGVSQSPSNKVTEKGKDVELRCDPISGHTALYWYRQSLGQGLEFLIYFQGNSAPDKSGLPSDRFSAERTGGSVSTLTIQRTQQEDSAVYLCASSSWTSGDPDTRYFGPGTRLTVL.

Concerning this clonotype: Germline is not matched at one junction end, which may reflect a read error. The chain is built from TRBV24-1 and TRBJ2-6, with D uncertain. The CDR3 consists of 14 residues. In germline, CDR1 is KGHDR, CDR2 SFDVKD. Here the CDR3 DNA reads TGTGCCACCAGTGATGGGCCTGAGGCCAACGCCCTGACTTTC. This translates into CATSDGPEANALTF.

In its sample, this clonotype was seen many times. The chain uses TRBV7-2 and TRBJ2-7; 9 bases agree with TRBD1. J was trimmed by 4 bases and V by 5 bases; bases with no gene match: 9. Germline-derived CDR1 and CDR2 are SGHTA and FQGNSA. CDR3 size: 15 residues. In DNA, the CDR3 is TGTGCCAGCAGCAGCCCCGGGACAGGGCTATACGAGCAGTACTTC. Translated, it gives CASSSPGTGLYEQYF.

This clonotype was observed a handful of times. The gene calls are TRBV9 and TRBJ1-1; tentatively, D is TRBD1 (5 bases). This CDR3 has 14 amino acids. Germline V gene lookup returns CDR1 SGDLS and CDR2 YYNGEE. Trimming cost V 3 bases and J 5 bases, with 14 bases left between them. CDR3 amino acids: CASSAIWRGTEAFF. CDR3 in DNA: TGTGCCAGCAGCGCTATTTGGAGGGGAACTGAAGCTTTCTTT.

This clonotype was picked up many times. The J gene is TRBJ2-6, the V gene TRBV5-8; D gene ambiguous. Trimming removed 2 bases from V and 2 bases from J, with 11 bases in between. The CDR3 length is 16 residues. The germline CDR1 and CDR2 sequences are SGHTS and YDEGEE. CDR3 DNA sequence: TGTGCCAGCAGCTTTCCCCTGGCCCCTGGGGCCAACGTCCTGACTTTC. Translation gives CASSFPLAPGANVLTF. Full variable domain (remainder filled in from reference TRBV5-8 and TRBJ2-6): EAGVTQSPTHLIKTRGQQATLRCSPISGHTSVYWYQQALGLGLQFLLWYDEGEERNRGNFPPRFSGRQFPNYSSELNVNALELEDSALYLCASSFPLAPGANVLTFGAGSRLTVL.

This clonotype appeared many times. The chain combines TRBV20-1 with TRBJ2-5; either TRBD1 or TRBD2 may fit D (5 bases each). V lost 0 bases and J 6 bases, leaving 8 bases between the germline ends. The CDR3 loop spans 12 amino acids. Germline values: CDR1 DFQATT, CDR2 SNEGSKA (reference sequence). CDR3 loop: CSARDGAKTQYF. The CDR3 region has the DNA TGCAGTGCTAGAGACGGGGCGAAGACCCAGTACTTC.

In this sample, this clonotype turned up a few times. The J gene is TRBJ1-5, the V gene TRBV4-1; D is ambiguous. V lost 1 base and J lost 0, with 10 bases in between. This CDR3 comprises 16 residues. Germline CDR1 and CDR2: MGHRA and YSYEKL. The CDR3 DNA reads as TGCGCCAGCAGCCAAGCAAGGACCTCTAGCAATCAGCCCCAGCATTTT. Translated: CASSQARTSSNQPQHF.

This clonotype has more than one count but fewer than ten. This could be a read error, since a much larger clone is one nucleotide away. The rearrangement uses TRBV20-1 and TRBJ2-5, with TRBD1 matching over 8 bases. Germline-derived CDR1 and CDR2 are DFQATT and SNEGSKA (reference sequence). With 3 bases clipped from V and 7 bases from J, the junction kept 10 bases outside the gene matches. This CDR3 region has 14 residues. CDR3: CSASTWTGSGTQYF. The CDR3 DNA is TGCAGTGCTAGTACATGGACAGGGTCAGGGACCCAGTACTTC.

The CDR3 protein is CASSQVGGHVGNEQFF. The DNA for the CDR3 is TGTGCCAGCAGCCAAGTTGGAGGGCATGTGGGGAATGAGCAGTTCTTC. V usage is TRBV14 and J usage is TRBJ2-7; D may be TRBD2 (6 bases). Near its end, the DNA agrees better with TRBJ2-1, so the J call may be wrong. There are 16 residues in the CDR3. In germline, CDR1 is SGHDN, CDR2 FVKESK.

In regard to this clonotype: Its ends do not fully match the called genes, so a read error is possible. The CDR3 bases are TGCGCCAGCAGCTTGTCGACAGGATTTAATTCACCCCTCCGCTTT. Translation gives CASSLSTGFNSPLRF. The chain couples TRBV5-1 to TRBJ1-6; D is perhaps TRBD1 (6 bases). The germline CDR1 and CDR2 sequences are SGHRS and YFSETQ. The CDR3 runs to 15 residues.

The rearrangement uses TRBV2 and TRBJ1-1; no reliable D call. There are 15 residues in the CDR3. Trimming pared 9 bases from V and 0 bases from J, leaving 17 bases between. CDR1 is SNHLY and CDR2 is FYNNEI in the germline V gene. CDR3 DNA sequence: TGTGCCAGTGGACCCGGACGAGGATTGAACACTGAAGCTTTCTTT. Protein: CASGPGRGLNTEAFF.

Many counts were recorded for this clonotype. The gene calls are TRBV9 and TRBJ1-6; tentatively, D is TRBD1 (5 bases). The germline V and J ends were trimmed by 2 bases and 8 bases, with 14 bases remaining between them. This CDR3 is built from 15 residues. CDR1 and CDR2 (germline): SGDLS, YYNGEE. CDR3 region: CASSVSRDGDSPLHF. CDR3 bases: TGTGCCAGCAGCGTCAGCCGGGACGGAGATTCACCCCTCCACTTT.

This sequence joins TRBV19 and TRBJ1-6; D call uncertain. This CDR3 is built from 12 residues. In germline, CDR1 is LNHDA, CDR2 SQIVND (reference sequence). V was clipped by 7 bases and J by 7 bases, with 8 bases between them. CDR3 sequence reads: CASMRGNSPLHF. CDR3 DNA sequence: TGTGCCAGTATGCGCGGGAATTCACCCCTCCACTTT.

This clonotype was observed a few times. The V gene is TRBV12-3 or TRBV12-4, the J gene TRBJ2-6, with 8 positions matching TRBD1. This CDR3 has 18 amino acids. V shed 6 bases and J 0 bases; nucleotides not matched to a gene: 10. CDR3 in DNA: TGTGCCAGCAGCCCCTTCCGGACAGGGTACTCTGGGGCCAACGTCCTGACTTTC. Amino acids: CASSPFRTGYSGANVLTF.

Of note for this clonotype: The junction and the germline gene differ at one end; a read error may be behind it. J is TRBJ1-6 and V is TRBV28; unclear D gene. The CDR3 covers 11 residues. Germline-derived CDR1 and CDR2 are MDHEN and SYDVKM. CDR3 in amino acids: CANSLGLPLHF. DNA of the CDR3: TGTGCCAACAGTTTAGGCTTACCCCTCCACTTT.

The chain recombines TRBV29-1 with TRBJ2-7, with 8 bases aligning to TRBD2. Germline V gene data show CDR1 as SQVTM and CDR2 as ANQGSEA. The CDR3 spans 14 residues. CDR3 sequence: CSYSIGGGTYEQYF. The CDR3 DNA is TGCAGTTACTCGATCGGCGGGGGGACCTACGAGCAGTACTTC.

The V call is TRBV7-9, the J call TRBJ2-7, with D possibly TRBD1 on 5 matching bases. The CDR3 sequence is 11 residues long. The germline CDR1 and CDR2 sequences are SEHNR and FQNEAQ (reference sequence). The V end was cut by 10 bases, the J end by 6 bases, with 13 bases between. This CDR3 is CATQGIAEQYF. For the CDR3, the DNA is TGTGCCACCCAGGGTATAGCCGAGCAGTACTTC.

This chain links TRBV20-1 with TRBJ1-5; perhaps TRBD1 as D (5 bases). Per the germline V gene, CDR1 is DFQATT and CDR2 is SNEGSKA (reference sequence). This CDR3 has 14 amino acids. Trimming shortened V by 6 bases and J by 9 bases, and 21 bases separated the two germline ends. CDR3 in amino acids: CSAPRWGESRPQHF. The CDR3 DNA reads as TGCAGTGCCCCTAGGTGGGGGGAATCGAGGCCCCAGCATTTT.

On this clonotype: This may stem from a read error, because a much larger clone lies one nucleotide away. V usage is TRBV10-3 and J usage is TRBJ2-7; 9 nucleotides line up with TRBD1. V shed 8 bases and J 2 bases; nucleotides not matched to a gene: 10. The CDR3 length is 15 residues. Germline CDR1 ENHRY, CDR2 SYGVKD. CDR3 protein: CAIGARDRDTYEQYF. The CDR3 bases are TGTGCCATCGGGGCTAGGGACAGGGATACCTACGAGCAGTACTTC.

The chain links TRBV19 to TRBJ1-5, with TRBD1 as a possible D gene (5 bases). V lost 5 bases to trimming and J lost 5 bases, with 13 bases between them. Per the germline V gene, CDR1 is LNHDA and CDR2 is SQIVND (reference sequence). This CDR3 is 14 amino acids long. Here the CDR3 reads CASSPNDSDQPQHF. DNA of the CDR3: TGTGCCAGTAGTCCCAATGACAGCGATCAGCCCCAGCATTTT.

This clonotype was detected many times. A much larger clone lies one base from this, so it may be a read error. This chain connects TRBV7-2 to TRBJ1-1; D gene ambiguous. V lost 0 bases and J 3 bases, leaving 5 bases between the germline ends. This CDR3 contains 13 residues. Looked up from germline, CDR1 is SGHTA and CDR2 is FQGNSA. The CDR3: CASSLALDTEAFF. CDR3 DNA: TGTGCCAGCAGCTTAGCCCTGGACACTGAAGCTTTCTTT.